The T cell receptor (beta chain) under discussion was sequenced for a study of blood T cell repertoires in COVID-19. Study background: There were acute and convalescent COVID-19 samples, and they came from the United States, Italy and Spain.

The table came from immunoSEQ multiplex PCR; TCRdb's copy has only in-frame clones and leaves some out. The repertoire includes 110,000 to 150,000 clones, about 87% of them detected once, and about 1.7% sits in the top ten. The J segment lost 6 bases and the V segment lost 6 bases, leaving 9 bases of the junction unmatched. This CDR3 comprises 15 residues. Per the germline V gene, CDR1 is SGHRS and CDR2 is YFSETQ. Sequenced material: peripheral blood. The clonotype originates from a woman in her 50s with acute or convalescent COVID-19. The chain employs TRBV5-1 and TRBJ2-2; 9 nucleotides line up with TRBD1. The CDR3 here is CASNDGQGWSGELFF. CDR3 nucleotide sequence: TGCGCCAGCAACGACGGACAGGGGTGGTCCGGGGAGCTGTTTTTT.